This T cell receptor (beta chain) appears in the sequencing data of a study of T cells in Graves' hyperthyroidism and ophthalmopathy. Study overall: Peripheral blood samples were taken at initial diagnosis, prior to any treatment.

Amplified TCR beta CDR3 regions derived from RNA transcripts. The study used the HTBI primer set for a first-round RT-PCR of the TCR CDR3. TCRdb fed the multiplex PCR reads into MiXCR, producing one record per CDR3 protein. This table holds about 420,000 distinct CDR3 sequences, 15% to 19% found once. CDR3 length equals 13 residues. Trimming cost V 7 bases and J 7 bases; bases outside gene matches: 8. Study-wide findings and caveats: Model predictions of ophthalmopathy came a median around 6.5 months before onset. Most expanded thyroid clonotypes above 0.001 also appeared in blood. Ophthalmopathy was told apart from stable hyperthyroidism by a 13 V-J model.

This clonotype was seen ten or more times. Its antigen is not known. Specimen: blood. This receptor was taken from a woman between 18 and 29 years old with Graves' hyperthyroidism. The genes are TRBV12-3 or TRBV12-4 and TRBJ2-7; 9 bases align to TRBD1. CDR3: CASTRQGGSEQYF. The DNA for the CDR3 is TGTGCCAGCACTAGACAGGGGGGATCGGAGCAGTACTTC.